These 32 T cell receptor beta chains were sequenced from one sample in a study of patients and donors after allogeneic stem cell transplantation. TCRdb processed the RT-PCR reads anew with MiXCR; each CDR3 protein has one entry. Counted here are hundreds of thousands of distinct CDR3 sequences, 13% to 15% occurring once; the ten biggest clones make up around a tenth. Sequencing was done on a sample of blood, either unsorted or a sorted T cell fraction (not recorded which). The receptors originated from a human donor who was either an allogeneic HSCT recipient or a stem cell or donor lymphocyte infusion donor (not recorded which). It is not recorded whose cells these are; they may come from a transplant donor.

This clonotype was detected only a few times. The CDR3 reads CASSLVPGLATNEKLFF. CDR3 DNA: TGTGCCAGCAGCTTAGTTCCGGGACTAGCAACTAATGAAAAACTGTTTTTT. The chain carries TRBV7-2 and TRBJ1-4; the D gene is possibly TRBD1 (5 bases). Germline lookup yields CDR1 SGHTA and CDR2 FQGNSA. The CDR3 is made up of 17 amino acids. Trimming took off 1 base at V and 0 bases at J, with 12 bases between the two ends.

The CDR3 region has the DNA TGTGCCAGCAGCACCGGTACGAATACGCAGTATTTT. Residues: CASSTGTNTQYF. The chain has TRBV7-2 and TRBJ2-3; D gene unclear. There are 12 residues in the CDR3. V lost 5 bases, J lost 7 bases, and 10 bases lay in between. Germline V gene lookup returns CDR1 SGHTA and CDR2 FQGNSA.

This clonotype was detected many times. The CDR3 spells CASSLGSTTNEKLFF. The CDR3 DNA follows: TGTGCCAGCAGCTTAGGATCAACAACTAATGAAAAACTGTTTTTT. V and J are TRBV7-2 and TRBJ1-4, with D unclear. This CDR3 region has 15 residues. Germline-derived CDR1 and CDR2 are SGHTA and FQGNSA. V was trimmed by 1 base and J by 0 bases, leaving 6 bases between them.

The chain recombines TRBV12-3 or TRBV12-4 with TRBJ1-1; the D is unclear. The CDR3 runs to 13 residues. Between the trimmed V and J ends, which lost 3 bases and 2 bases, there was a span of 7 bases. This chain's CDR3 is CASSFSENTEAFF. The CDR3 region has the DNA TGTGCCAGCAGTTTCTCGGAAAACACTGAAGCTTTCTTT.

This clonotype was seen a single time. The chain recombines TRBV20-1 with TRBJ1-1, with a weak D call TRBD1 (5 bases). This CDR3 contains 15 residues. V was pared by 3 bases and J by 1 base, with 15 bases between. Germline V CDR1 and CDR2: DFQATT, SNEGSKA (reference sequence). The CDR3 region has the DNA TGCAGTGCTAGGAGCTCGTCGGGACGGAACACTGAAGCTTTCTTT. It codes for CSARSSSGRNTEAFF.

This chain joins TRBV6-2 or TRBV6-3 and TRBJ1-5; D not certain. Germline V lookup: CDR1 MNHEY, CDR2 SVGEGT. Trimming stripped 5 bases from V and 4 bases from J, with 18 bases between. There are 16 residues in the CDR3. The CDR3: CASSRHRSFTNQPQHF. CDR3 nucleotides: TGTGCCAGCAGTCGACACCGCTCGTTTACTAATCAGCCCCAGCATTTT.

The chain is built from TRBV18 and TRBJ2-5, with D tentatively TRBD2 (5 bases). In germline, CDR1 is KGHSH, CDR2 LQKENI. Trimming removed 7 bases at V and 4 bases at J, with 19 bases between. There are 15 residues in the CDR3. Here the CDR3 reads CASCGRPGGGETQYF. The DNA of the CDR3 is TGTGCCAGCTGTGGGCGGCCTGGAGGTGGAGAGACCCAGTACTTC.

This clonotype was seen only a few times. The J gene is TRBJ2-1, the V gene TRBV4-2, with 12 bases lining up with TRBD1. The germline CDR1 and CDR2 sequences are LGHNA and YNFKEQ. This CDR3 comprises 15 residues. Germline trimming cut 3 bases from V and 7 bases from J; bases unmatched to any gene: 4. CDR3 loop: CASSHGDRGPNEQFF. The CDR3 DNA sequence: TGTGCCAGCAGCCACGGGGACAGGGGGCCAAATGAGCAGTTCTTC.

The CDR3 DNA reads as TGCGCCAGCAGCCCTCTGGACAGGAACACCGGGGAGCTGTTTTTT. As protein: CASSPLDRNTGELFF. The chain carries TRBV4-1 and TRBJ2-2, with D possibly TRBD1 on 6 matching bases. Germline CDR1 MGHRA, CDR2 YSYEKL. Trimming shortened V by 4 bases and J by 1 base, and 10 bases separated the two germline ends. This CDR3 contains 15 residues.

The sample holds many counts of this clonotype. CDR3 protein: CASSQVGAGQPQHF. The CDR3 DNA is TGTGCCAGCAGCCAAGTGGGGGCCGGTCAGCCCCAGCATTTT. The chain combines TRBV3-1 with TRBJ1-5; TRBD1 might be the D (6 bases). This CDR3 is 14 amino acids long. V was trimmed by 1 base and J by 6 bases, leaving 10 bases between them. CDR1 is LGHDT, CDR2 YNNKEL, per germline (reference sequence).

This chain uses TRBV5-1 with TRBJ1-1, with 10 nucleotides matching TRBD1. Germline V gene lookup returns CDR1 SGHRS and CDR2 YFSETQ. The CDR3 length is 17 residues. Unmatched junction bases numbered 9, after V lost 4 bases and J lost 0 bases. As DNA, the CDR3 is TGCGCCAGCAGCGGCGGGACAGGGGCGTTTATGAACACTGAAGCTTTCTTT. Amino acids: CASSGGTGAFMNTEAFF.

The rearrangement uses TRBV30 and TRBJ1-4, with a tentative D call TRBD1 (6 bases). This CDR3 has 12 amino acids. CDR1 and CDR2 (germline): GTSNPN, SVGIG (reference sequence). Trimming cost V 4 bases and J 7 bases, with 10 bases left between them. The CDR3 is CAWTGGREKLFF. DNA for the CDR3: TGTGCCTGGACTGGGGGCCGTGAAAAACTGTTTTTT. The full variable domain, with the rest looked up from reference TRBV30 and TRBJ1-4, is SQTIHQWPATLVQPVGSPLSLECTVEGTSNPNLYWYRQAAGRGLQLLFYSVGIGQISSEVPQNLSASRPQDRQFILSSKKLLLSDSGFYLCAWTGGREKLFFGSGTQLSVL.

The gene calls are TRBV7-2 and TRBJ2-1; 11 bases line up with TRBD2. The CDR3 runs to 16 residues. CDR1 SGHTA and CDR2 FQGNSA come from the germline V gene. The V segment lost 8 bases and the J segment 9 bases; nucleotides outside the gene matches: 15. CDR3 residues: CASEKPLAGGHLEQFF. CDR3 DNA: TGTGCCAGCGAGAAACCCCTAGCGGGGGGCCACCTTGAGCAGTTCTTC.

The J gene is TRBJ2-3, the V gene TRBV5-1; D remains unclear. CDR1 and CDR2 (germline): SGHRS, YFSETQ. The CDR3 contains 14 residues. Trimming took 1 base from V and 3 from J, leaving 9 bases between them. CDR3 DNA: TGCGCCAGCAGCTTGTCCCTCGGGACAGATACGCAGTATTTT. This translates into CASSLSLGTDTQYF.

This chain links TRBV20-1 with TRBJ1-5; D not certain. Germline CDR1 and CDR2: DFQATT and SNEGSKA (reference sequence). This CDR3 has 13 residues. The V end lost 3 bases, the J end lost 0 bases, and 6 bases lay between the germline ends. The CDR3 region is CSARYNSNQPQHF. DNA for the CDR3: TGCAGTGCTAGGTACAATAGCAATCAGCCCCAGCATTTT.

This clonotype occurred a few times. The rearrangement uses TRBV15 and TRBJ2-3; no definite D call. The CDR3 is 15 residues long. V lost 0 bases, J lost 1 base, and 8 bases lay in between. CDR1 is LNHNV, CDR2 YYDKDF, per germline (reference sequence). The DNA of the CDR3 is TGTGCCACCAGCAGAGATCAAAGAGGCACAGATACGCAGTATTTT. The encoded protein is CATSRDQRGTDTQYF.

This clonotype was detected a few times. J is TRBJ2-1 and V is TRBV3-1; no firm D call. The germline gives CDR1 LGHDT, CDR2 YNNKEL (reference sequence). Trimming shortened V by 2 bases and J by 4 bases, and 9 bases separated the two germline ends. The CDR3 has 14 residues. Here the CDR3 reads CASSQKTAYNEQFF. The CDR3 region has the DNA TGTGCCAGCAGCCAAAAGACTGCATACAATGAGCAGTTCTTC.

This clonotype was observed a few times. The rearrangement joins TRBV5-8 to TRBJ1-4; tentatively, D is TRBD1 (6 bases). V lost 0 bases to trimming and J lost 1 base, with 10 bases between them. The CDR3 loop spans 16 amino acids. Germline V gene data show CDR1 as SGHTS and CDR2 as YDEGEE. The DNA for the CDR3 is TGTGCCAGCAGCTTGGGAACAGGGATAACTAATGAAAAACTGTTTTTT. Protein sequence: CASSLGTGITNEKLFF.

J is TRBJ1-5 and V is TRBV25-1, with TRBD1 as a possible D gene (6 bases). V was pared by 2 bases and J by 5 bases, with 13 bases between. The germline CDR1 and CDR2 sequences are MGHDK and SYGVNS. This CDR3 contains 15 residues. The CDR3 bases are TGTGCCAGCAGTGAAGGTAGGGGGGCCCATCAGCCCCAGCATTTT. It encodes CASSEGRGAHQPQHF.

V and J are TRBV5-1 and TRBJ1-6; D ambiguous. The CDR3 is 14 amino acids. Germline-derived CDR1 and CDR2 are SGHRS and YFSETQ. With 0 bases removed from V and 7 bases from J, the gap between germline ends came to 8 bases. CDR3 sequence reads: CASSLDRSNSPLHF. The CDR3 region has the DNA TGCGCCAGCAGCTTGGACCGCTCCAATTCACCCCTCCACTTT.

This clonotype has a handful of counts. V and J are TRBV27 and TRBJ2-3, with TRBD2 identical over 10 bases. The CDR3 is made up of 19 amino acids. Germline V gene sequence: CDR1 MNHEY, CDR2 SMNVEV (reference sequence). Trimming removed 2 bases from V and 3 bases from J; junction bases left unmatched: 14. This CDR3 reads CASSLRGAGGPGATDTQYF. The CDR3 DNA reads as TGTGCCAGCAGTTTAAGAGGAGCGGGAGGGCCGGGCGCAACAGATACGCAGTATTTT.

The CDR3 DNA reads as TGTGCCAGCAGCTTAGCCGGGAGAGCACAAGAGACCCAGTACTTC. Its protein product is CASSLAGRAQETQYF. The genes are TRBV7-8 and TRBJ2-5; a possible D gene is TRBD2 (6 bases). V lost 0 bases to trimming and J lost 2 bases, with 10 bases between them. The CDR3 spans 15 residues. Germline CDR1 is SGHVS and CDR2 is FQNEAQ.

The rearrangement uses TRBV20-1 and TRBJ2-1; 11 bases agree with TRBD2. V gave up 3 bases and J gave up 4 bases; unmatched junction bases: 5. The CDR3 loop spans 15 amino acids. Germline CDR1 reads DFQATT; CDR2 reads SNEGSKA (reference sequence). CDR3 sequence: CSASPLAGVYNEQFF. The CDR3 DNA is TGCAGTGCTAGCCCACTAGCGGGAGTTTACAATGAGCAGTTCTTC.

This clonotype occurred a few times. The chain carries TRBV20-1 and TRBJ1-1; TRBD1 matches 9 bases. Trimming removed 6 bases from V and 7 bases from J; junction bases left unmatched: 3. Germline CDR1 is DFQATT and CDR2 is SNEGSKA (reference sequence). This CDR3 contains 11 residues. CDR3 in amino acids: CSAPDRGEAFF. In nucleotides, the CDR3 is TGCAGTGCGCCGGACAGGGGTGAAGCTTTCTTT.

This clonotype was observed a few times. CDR3 sequence: CASSLDSKSGETQYF. The CDR3 DNA follows: TGTGCCAGCAGCTTAGATTCGAAGAGTGGGGAGACCCAGTACTTC. This chain links TRBV13 with TRBJ2-5; unclear D gene. Per germline, CDR1 PRHDT and CDR2 FYEKMQ (reference sequence). The CDR3 contains 15 residues. Trimming shortened V by 1 base and J by 5 bases, and 14 bases separated the two germline ends. Together with reference TRBV13 and TRBJ2-5, the CDR3 gives the full variable domain: AAGVIQSPRHLIKEKRETATLKCYPIPRHDTVYWYQQGPGQDPQFLISFYEKMQSDKGSIPDRFSAQQFSDYHSELNMSSLELGDSALYFCASSLDSKSGETQYFGPGTRLLVL.

This clonotype was picked up a small number of times. This chain uses TRBV20-1 with TRBJ1-2, with D tentatively TRBD1 (5 bases). The CDR3 consists of 13 residues. V was clipped by 0 bases and J by 6 bases, with 11 bases between them. The germline gives CDR1 DFQATT, CDR2 SNEGSKA (reference sequence). CDR3 coding DNA: TGCAGTGCTAGAGATCTCCAGGGAGATGGCTACACCTTC. This sequence encodes CSARDLQGDGYTF.

This clonotype was counted a few times. The V call is TRBV24-1, the J call TRBJ1-4; no firm D call. CDR1 is KGHDR, CDR2 SFDVKD, per germline. This CDR3 spans 15 amino acids. The ends were cut back, 6 bases at V and 6 bases at J, with 16 bases in the middle. The CDR3 loop reads CATSHGRDNDEKLFF. The CDR3 coding sequence is TGTGCCACCAGTCATGGGAGGGATAATGATGAAAAACTGTTTTTT.

Here the CDR3 reads CASSPSGDSYEQYF. Here the CDR3 DNA reads TGTGCCAGTAGTCCGTCTGGGGACTCCTACGAGCAGTACTTC. V usage is TRBV19 and J usage is TRBJ2-7; no clear D gene. Looked up from germline, CDR1 is LNHDA and CDR2 is SQIVND (reference sequence). The ends were cut back, 5 bases at V and 0 bases at J, with 11 bases in the middle. The CDR3 is 14 amino acids.

This clonotype occurred many times. V usage is TRBV20-1 and J usage is TRBJ2-1, with 7 bases fitting TRBD2. After removal of 4 bases from V and 6 bases from J, the junction contained 9 bases not matched to a gene. Germline V CDR1 and CDR2: DFQATT, SNEGSKA (reference sequence). This CDR3 has 14 amino acids. In nucleotides, the CDR3 is TGCAGTGCTATTCCTGGACTAGTCGGCAATGAGCAGTTCTTC. Its translation is CSAIPGLVGNEQFF.

In regard to this clonotype: This may arise from a read error, as a much more abundant clone is one base away. CDR3 sequence: CSAGRSGGRQETQYF. Written as DNA, the CDR3 is TGCAGTGCTGGGAGGTCAGGGGGACGCCAAGAGACCCAGTACTTC. The chain links TRBV20-1 to TRBJ2-5; tentative D call: TRBD1 (7 bases). Looked up from germline, CDR1 is DFQATT and CDR2 is SNEGSKA (reference sequence). The CDR3 consists of 15 residues. Trimming left V 5 bases short and J 1 base short, with 17 bases between.

V is TRBV24-1 and J is TRBJ1-3, with D unclear. V gave up 4 bases and J gave up 0 bases, with 9 bases separating them. This CDR3 is built from 15 residues. CDR1 and CDR2 from the germline V gene are KGHDR and SFDVKD. This chain's CDR3 is CATSDTKISGNTIYF. In nucleotides, the CDR3 is TGTGCCACCAGTGACACCAAGATCTCTGGAAACACCATATATTTT.

V usage is TRBV4-1 and J usage is TRBJ1-5; no definite D call. CDR1 MGHRA and CDR2 YSYEKL come from the germline V gene. V lost 6 bases, J lost 8 bases, and 26 bases lay in between. This CDR3 has 17 residues. The CDR3 sequence: CASSLTDQTINHEPQHF. DNA of the CDR3: TGCGCCAGCAGTCTTACGGACCAAACTATCAATCATGAGCCCCAGCATTTT.